These T cell receptor beta chains were read from a single sample in a study of T cells in Graves' hyperthyroidism and ophthalmopathy. Each CDR3 protein is one row after TCRdb ran MiXCR on the multiplex PCR reads. Of about 410,000 distinct CDR3 sequences in the sample, about 15% were seen once. Sequenced sample: blood. The receptors stem from a man aged 18 to 30 with Graves' ophthalmopathy. The conserved cysteine and the conserved F or W are not part of the CDR3 here. Each record gives: V gene, CDR3 length, CDR3 protein.

v_gene: TRBV5-1; len: 16; CDR3aa: ASSMGLAGSYSYNEQF
v_gene: TRBV14; len: 12; CDR3aa: ASHRLGTLNEQF
v_gene: TRBV4-2; len: 12; CDR3aa: ASSQENRNYGYT
v_gene: TRBV2; len: 14; CDR3aa: ASSEQTSGPYNEQF
v_gene: TRBV24-1; len: 13; CDR3aa: ATSDLKDTDNEQF
v_gene: TRBV5-1; len: 12; CDR3aa: ASSIDLTYNEQF
v_gene: TRBV9; len: 12; CDR3aa: ASSVGQVDYGYT
v_gene: TRBV29-1; len: 9; CDR3aa: SADRNTEAF
v_gene: TRBV6-1; len: 12; CDR3aa: ASSFFQYTDTQY
v_gene: TRBV12-3/TRBV12-4; len: 14; CDR3aa: ASSLRAGLNTGELF
v_gene: TRBV25-1; len: 16; CDR3aa: ASSPGDRVSLLNTEAF
v_gene: TRBV5-1; len: 11; CDR3aa: ASSSTTNEKLF
v_gene: TRBV6-5; len: 12; CDR3aa: ASSYSAGEQPQH
v_gene: TRBV2; len: 14; CDR3aa: ASSELGQAGTGELF
v_gene: TRBV12-3/TRBV12-4; len: 11; CDR3aa: ASSWQLNTEAF
v_gene: TRBV7-9; len: 13; CDR3aa: ASSLVVGENTEAF
v_gene: TRBV20-1; len: 15; CDR3aa: SARDRLAGDLTDTQY
v_gene: TRBV18; len: 16; CDR3aa: ASSPPSFRGTKTYEQY
v_gene: TRBV7-2; len: 12; CDR3aa: ASSTDRGGETQY
v_gene: TRBV6-2/TRBV6-3; len: 12; CDR3aa: ASRDGKGKLPQH
v_gene: TRBV2; len: 10; CDR3aa: ASSGTEETQY
v_gene: TRBV19; len: 14; CDR3aa: ASTNGAGYSNQPQH
v_gene: TRBV6-2/TRBV6-3; len: 13; CDR3aa: ASSPGGARNNEQF
v_gene: TRBV7-2; len: 10; CDR3aa: ASSTTNQPQH
v_gene: TRBV5-6; len: 13; CDR3aa: ASSLADSGRGELF
v_gene: TRBV3-1; len: 15; CDR3aa: ASSQAGGLAGTGELF
v_gene: TRBV20-1; len: 13; CDR3aa: GARVPGAGRTEAF
v_gene: TRBV3-1; len: 14; CDR3aa: ASSPRTGPSNQPQH
v_gene: TRBV20-1; len: 14; CDR3aa: SAQPITTGLQETQY
v_gene: TRBV5-6; len: 14; CDR3aa: ASSWVAGFGTDTQY
v_gene: TRBV6-1; len: 14; CDR3aa: ASTREGLAGVDTQY
v_gene: TRBV20-1; len: 14; CDR3aa: SARDNLAGNTGELF
v_gene: TRBV13; len: 12; CDR3aa: ASSLGLQGNIQY
v_gene: TRBV7-8; len: 14; CDR3aa: ASSLGIAGEGQPQH
v_gene: TRBV6-4; len: 14; CDR3aa: ASSEKGGEVNTEAF
v_gene: TRBV5-4; len: 14; CDR3aa: ASSSAGGGLANTQY
v_gene: TRBV19; len: 8; CDR3aa: ATYQETQY
v_gene: TRBV6-1; len: 13; CDR3aa: ASSTGGRRPEKLF
v_gene: TRBV14; len: 12; CDR3aa: ASSSTGWDTEAF
v_gene: TRBV12-3/TRBV12-4; len: 13; CDR3aa: ASTPGTSFADTQY
v_gene: TRBV7-2; len: 19; CDR3aa: ASSSPYPGTSGGFVYNEQF
v_gene: TRBV18; len: 14; CDR3aa: ASSPPRDARGYGYT
v_gene: TRBV7-9; len: 11; CDR3aa: ASSTMSRDTQY
v_gene: TRBV15; len: 13; CDR3aa: ATSGVAASYNEQF
v_gene: TRBV6-1; len: 14; CDR3aa: ASSSGGTGRSYEQY
v_gene: TRBV11-2; len: 13; CDR3aa: ASSIGTGGTDTQY
v_gene: TRBV29-1; len: 14; CDR3aa: SVEGLGLASYNEQF
v_gene: TRBV25-1; len: 12; CDR3aa: ASKRDLWNTEAF
v_gene: TRBV6-2/TRBV6-3; len: 13; CDR3aa: ASSGVGTVYNEQF
v_gene: TRBV3-1; len: 16; CDR3aa: ASSQPLGGGAFPGELF
v_gene: TRBV20-1; len: 11; CDR3aa: SFRGASSYEQY